Sequencing of this T cell receptor (beta chain) was carried out in a study of blood T cell repertoires in COVID-19. For the study at large: Spain, Italy and the United States supplied samples that represented acute and convalescent COVID-19.

Original analysis: Reference gene primer amplification gave nucleated cell count estimates. Clones were sequenced by immunoSEQ multiplex PCR, and TCRdb holds only the in-frame ones, with some missing. V and J calls and clone size follow that table, whereas D and trimming were derived from the DNA. The repertoire holds fewer than 180,000 clones, with about 90% as singletons. Material: peripheral blood. This clonotype originated in a woman aged 55-70 years with active or convalescent COVID-19.

DNA for the CDR3: TGTGCCAGCAGAGACAAATCTAATGAAAAACTGTTTTTT. Protein sequence: CASRDKSNEKLFF. The J gene is TRBJ1-4, the V gene TRBV6-5; unclear D gene. V was clipped by 6 bases and J by 3 bases, with 8 bases between them. The CDR3 length is 13 residues. Germline CDR1 reads MNHEY; CDR2 reads SVGAGI.